Below are 17 T cell receptor beta chains sequenced from a single sample in a study of metastatic and nonmetastatic thyroid tumors. No treatment of any kind had been given to any patient before thyroid surgery. TCRdb reprocessed the PCR reads via MiXCR. The sample has roughly 14,000 clones, about 28% seen once. Sequencing input: blood. The receptors shown here come from a female donor with papillary thyroid cancer or a benign thyroid nodule (not recorded which). Some clones in this sample may be carry-over from other donors' samples.

The chain recombines TRBV9 with TRBJ1-5, with 10 bases lining up with TRBD1. J gave up 5 bases and V 4 bases, and 3 bases lay outside the gene matches. Germline CDR1 reads SGDLS; CDR2 reads YYNGEE. The length of the CDR3 is 14 residues. DNA for the CDR3: TGTGCCAGCAGCCCGGGACAGGGGTATCAGCCCCAGCATTTT. This encodes CASSPGQGYQPQHF.

The rearrangement joins TRBV18 to TRBJ2-3, with 9 bases lining up with TRBD1. CDR1 KGHSH and CDR2 LQKENI come from the germline V gene. The CDR3 totals 14 residues. V lost 5 bases to trimming and J lost 1 base; unmatched junction nucleotides: 1. CDR3 sequence (DNA): TGTGCCAGCTCAAGGACAGGGGGCACAGATACGCAGTATTTT. It yields the protein CASSRTGGTDTQYF.

Many counts were recorded for this clone. This chain connects TRBV6-1 to TRBJ2-3; 8 bases map to TRBD1. The CDR3 sequence is 15 residues long. J gave up 2 bases and V 6 bases, and 7 bases lay outside the gene matches. CDR1 MNHNS and CDR2 SASEGT come from the germline V gene. The CDR3 nucleotides are TGTGCCAGCAGCCCTGGACAGGGAGTCACAGATACGCAGTATTTT. Translation: CASSPGQGVTDTQYF.

V and J are TRBV14 and TRBJ2-6, with D perhaps TRBD2 (6 bases). This CDR3 has 13 amino acids. V lost 4 bases to trimming and J lost 17 bases, with 18 bases between them. In germline, CDR1 is SGHDN, CDR2 FVKESK. Written as DNA, the CDR3 is TGTGCCAGCAGCCGGAGGGCGGCCAACGTGGTGACTTTC. Its protein product is CASSRRAANVVTF. The whole variable domain, filled in from reference TRBV14 and TRBJ2-6, reads EAGVTQFPSHSVIEKGQTVTLRCDPISGHDNLYWYRRVMGKEIKFLLHFVKESKQDESGMPNNRFLAERTGGTYSTLKVQPAELEDSGVYFCASSRRAANVVTFGAGSRLTVL.

The sample holds many counts of this clone. The conserved final phenylalanine or tryptophan is absent from the CDR3, which likely points to a read error. This chain connects TRBV6-2 or TRBV6-3 to TRBJ1-1, with D possibly TRBD1 on 5 matching bases. The CDR3 spans 16 residues. Trimming stripped 7 bases from V and 2 bases from J, with 20 bases between. The V gene's germline CDR1 is MNHEY and CDR2 SVGEGT. The CDR3 spells CASTDPELGGNTEAFS. CDR3 coding DNA: TGTGCCAGCACCGACCCCGAACTGGGGGGTAACACTGAAGCTTTCTCT.

This clone is judged medium-sized. The chain combines TRBV7-2 with TRBJ2-2, with D hard to call. Germline lookup yields CDR1 SGHTA and CDR2 FQGNSA. There are 15 residues in the CDR3. With 1 base removed from V and 8 bases from J, the gap between germline ends came to 14 bases. CDR3 loop: CASSLDVGELGELFF. CDR3 DNA: TGTGCCAGCAGCTTAGACGTCGGCGAGCTAGGGGAGCTGTTTTTT.

In its sample, this clone ranks as medium-sized. This rearrangement joins TRBV20-1 to TRBJ2-7; 9 bases agree with TRBD1. Germline V gene lookup returns CDR1 DFQATT and CDR2 SNEGSKA (reference sequence). The CDR3 loop spans 15 amino acids. J was trimmed by 4 bases and V by 1 base; bases with no gene match: 8. In nucleotides, the CDR3 is TGCAGTGCTAGAGCAACCGGGACAGGGCAATACGAGCAGTACTTC. It yields the protein CSARATGTGQYEQYF.

This clone is labeled as medium-sized (0.01 to 0.1%). The rearrangement joins TRBV20-1 to TRBJ1-2, with D tentatively TRBD1 (6 bases). Between the trimmed V and J ends, which lost 0 bases and 2 bases, there was a span of 19 bases. CDR1 is DFQATT and CDR2 is SNEGSKA in the germline V gene (reference sequence). The CDR3 contains 17 residues. In DNA, the CDR3 is TGCAGTGCTAGAGATTCCCCCTCCCGGCAGGGGAACTATGGCTACACCTTC. It is translated as CSARDSPSRQGNYGYTF.

In its sample, this clone was seen a few times. The rearrangement links TRBV6-1 to TRBJ2-2, with D perhaps being TRBD1 or TRBD2 (5 bases each). CDR1 and CDR2 from the germline V gene are MNHNS and SASEGT. The CDR3 covers 14 residues. V was shortened by 7 bases and J by 3 bases, with 12 bases between the two germline ends. CDR3 in amino acids: CASTPGADTGELFF. As DNA, the CDR3 is TGTGCCAGCACCCCCGGGGCCGACACCGGGGAGCTGTTTTTT.

This clone was detected many times. Given a much more abundant clone one base away, this may be a read error. Given the absence of the conserved phenylalanine or tryptophan at the CDR3 end, a read error is likely. This chain links TRBV20-1 with TRBJ1-1; maybe TRBD1 (5 bases). The germline V and J ends were trimmed by 0 bases and 11 bases, with 19 bases remaining between them. Germline CDR1 and CDR2: DFQATT and SNEGSKA (reference sequence). This CDR3 is built from 14 residues. DNA for the CDR3: TGCAGTGCTAGAGATTATGGGACTGAGAAACGGGCTTTCCTT. It yields the protein CSARDYGTEKRAFL.

This clone turned up a few times. The CDR3 DNA sequence: TGTGCCACCAGCAGAGATCGGACAGGGGCTGGCTACACCTTC. As protein: CATSRDRTGAGYTF. V gene TRBV15 combines with J gene TRBJ1-2; TRBD1 agrees at 9 bases. The length of the CDR3 is 14 residues. The germline V gene has CDR1 LNHNV and CDR2 YYDKDF (reference sequence). The V gene end was trimmed by 0 bases and the J gene end by 7 bases; junction bases not matched to a gene: 3.

This clone is medium-sized (0.01 to 0.1%). This chain uses TRBV5-1 with TRBJ2-2; D unclear. CDR3 size: 15 residues. CDR1 is SGHRS and CDR2 is YFSETQ in the germline V gene. V shed 0 bases and J shed 4 bases, with 10 bases lying between them. The CDR3 DNA follows: TGCGCCAGCAGCTTGGTCCCCCAGAGCACCGGGGAGCTGTTTTTT. Protein product: CASSLVPQSTGELFF.

This clone was detected many times. The chain carries TRBV11-1 and TRBJ2-7; D is tentatively TRBD1 or TRBD2 (5 bases each). Germline CDR1 reads SGHAT; CDR2 reads FQDESV (reference sequence). V dropped 5 bases and J dropped 4 bases, with 15 bases sitting between them. The CDR3 is made up of 14 amino acids. In DNA, the CDR3 is TGTGCCAGCAGCATGGGGACGGTAGGGTACGAGCAGTACTTC. Protein product: CASSMGTVGYEQYF.

This clone has just a few counts. Since a much larger clone is just one base distant, this may be a read error. This chain joins TRBV7-9 and TRBJ2-5; TRBD1 aligns across 11 bases. The CDR3 is 15 amino acids. V lost 4 bases to trimming and J lost 5 bases; unmatched junction nucleotides: 6. The germline V gene has CDR1 SEHNR and CDR2 FQNEAQ (reference sequence). CDR3 amino acids: CASSSGQGAMETQYF. CDR3 sequence (DNA): TGTGCCAGCAGCTCCGGACAGGGGGCGATGGAGACCCAGTACTTC.

The genes are TRBV9 and TRBJ2-3; no firm D call. CDR3 length equals 11 residues. The germline V gene has CDR1 SGDLS and CDR2 YYNGEE. Trimming took 5 bases from V and 14 from J, leaving 15 bases between them. The CDR3 is CASSDPKGLYF. CDR3 nucleotide sequence: TGTGCCAGCAGTGACCCGAAAGGGCTGTATTTT.

The genes are TRBV7-2 and TRBJ2-7, with D possibly matching TRBD2 (6 bases). Trimming removed 0 bases from V and 0 bases from J, with 12 bases in between. Germline CDR1 reads SGHTA; CDR2 reads FQGNSA. The CDR3 loop spans 16 amino acids. Here the CDR3 DNA reads TGTGCCAGCAGCTTAGCTGGCGGGGCGAGCTCCTACGAGCAGTACTTC. Amino acids: CASSLAGGASSYEQYF. Full variable domain (outside the CDR3, taken from reference TRBV7-2 and TRBJ2-7): GAGVSQSPSNKVTEKGKDVELRCDPISGHTALYWYRQSLGQGLEFLIYFQGNSAPDKSGLPSDRFSAERTGGSVSTLTIQRTQQEDSAVYLCASSLAGGASSYEQYFGPGTRLTVT.

The chain joins TRBV20-1 to TRBJ2-4, with TRBD2 matching over 7 bases. Germline loops: CDR1 DFQATT, CDR2 SNEGSKA (reference sequence). V gave up 1 base and J gave up 0 bases; unmatched junction bases: 12. This CDR3 is 18 amino acids long. CDR3 in DNA: TGCAGTGCTAGAGCAGCGGGGTCAGTTGTAGCAGCCAAAAACATTCAGTACTTC. This gives the protein CSARAAGSVVAAKNIQYF.